These T cell receptor beta chains were read from a single sample in a study of control samples from healthy donors and cancer patients. Profiling relied on immunoSEQ multiplex PCR, and the TCRdb table lists in-frame clones only, not all of them. The sample gives more than 30,000 clones, more than 70% of which show up once; 20% to 25% is in the top ten. Sequenced material: PBMCs. These receptor sequences come from a woman in her sixties or seventies with lung cancer. Both conserved end residues are part of each CDR3. The D gene is left open where the match is weak. Only part of the rows carry a size: once, few, many, or a class if the clone is expanded.

.	TRBJ2-5	TRBD1	TRBV4-2	TGTGCCAGCAGCCAAGATTGGCACCGACAGGGGGCGATGGGGGAGACCCAGTACTTC	CASSQDWHRQGAMGETQYF
.	TRBJ2-2	.	TRBV7-3	TGTGCCAGTAGAGAGAACACCGGGGAGCTGTTTTTT	CASRENTGELFF
.	TRBJ2-1	.	TRBV6-2/TRBV6-3	TGTGCCAGCAGTTACGCACCGGGGGAGCAGTTCTTC	CASSYAPGEQFF
few	TRBJ2-2	.	TRBV5-5	TGTGCCAGCAGCTTTCTGGTATTCGGGAGTTTATTGGCCGGGGAGCTGTTTTTT	CASSFLVFGSLLAGELFF
once	TRBJ1-5	TRBD1	TRBV14	TGTGCCAGCAAAGGGCGGATAAAAACAGGGGTCGGACAGCCCCAGCATTTT	CASKGRIKTGVGQPQHF
.	TRBJ2-1	.	TRBV2	TGTGCCAGCGGATGGGACTACAATGAGCAGTTCTTC	CASGWDYNEQFF
.	TRBJ1-1	.	TRBV12-3/TRBV12-4	TGTGCCAGCAGTTTCCTACCGAACACTGAAGCTTTCTTT	CASSFLPNTEAFF
.	TRBJ2-3	TRBD2	TRBV7-2	TGTGCCAGCCAGTTCGTGGGGGGGGGAAAATACACAGATACGCAGTATTTT	CASQFVGGGKYTDTQYF
.	TRBJ2-1	TRBD2	TRBV5-1	TGCGCCAGCAGAGGTGGACTAGCGGGCCGGAATGAGCAGTTCTTC	CASRGGLAGRNEQFF
.	TRBJ1-1	.	TRBV6-5	TGTGCCAGCATACCGACCGGGACAATTGAAGCTTTCTTT	CASIPTGTIEAFF
once	TRBJ1-5	.	TRBV5-1	TGCGCCAGCAGAAGGGACACTGATAGCAATCAGCCCCAGCATTTT	CASRRDTDSNQPQHF
.	TRBJ1-2	TRBD1	TRBV18	TGTGCCAGCTCACCACAATCCCCGGGACAGCATCCGTACTATGGCTACACCTTC	CASSPQSPGQHPYYGYTF
.	TRBJ2-5	TRBD2	TRBV5-1	TGCGCCAGCAGCTTTGGGACTAGCGGGGGAGAGACCCAGTACTTC	CASSFGTSGGETQYF
.	TRBJ1-4	.	TRBV30	TGTGCCTGGGGCTCTTGGGAAAAACTGTTTTTT	CAWGSWEKLFF
.	TRBJ2-2	.	TRBV7-2	TGTGCCAGCAGTGGCCGGGACCCGAGCACCGGGGAGCTGTTTTTT	CASSGRDPSTGELFF
.	TRBJ2-5	.	TRBV7-2	TGTGCCAGCAGCTTAATCCGGCAGGGCCAAGAGACCCAGTACTTC	CASSLIRQGQETQYF
medium-sized	TRBJ1-5	TRBD1	TRBV7-8	TGTGCCAGCAGCCCCAACCTCTGGGGACAGATACCCCCCGGTAGCAATCAGCCCCAGCATTTT	CASSPNLWGQIPPGSNQPQHF
.	TRBJ1-1	.	TRBV13	TGTGCCAGCATCTTCGGGGGGGGGCGAGCTGAAGCTTTCTTT	CASIFGGGRAEAFF
.	TRBJ2-5	.	TRBV4-1	TGCGCCAGCAGCCATGACCCTGCGGGGCAAGAGACCCAGTACTTC	CASSHDPAGQETQYF
.	TRBJ2-7	TRBD2	TRBV10-3	TGTGCCATCAGGACTAGCGGAACCTACGAGCAGTACTTC	CAIRTSGTYEQYF
.	TRBJ2-1	TRBD2	TRBV10-3	TGTGCCATCACCCCGGGCGGGGGAGCCGACTACAATGAGCAGTTCTTC	CAITPGGGADYNEQFF
few	TRBJ2-4	.	TRBV2	TGTGCCAGCAGTGTTGACAGGGCCAAAAACATTCAGTACTTC	CASSVDRAKNIQYF
.	TRBJ1-4	.	TRBV5-1	TGCGCCAGCAGCTTGGGTCACCATCGGGCAACTAATGAAAAACTGTTTTTT	CASSLGHHRATNEKLFF
.	TRBJ2-3	TRBD2	TRBV6-6	TGTGCCAGCAGTTACTCCGGGACTAGCGGGCCTGTAGTATATTTT	CASSYSGTSGPVVYF
.	TRBJ1-1	.	TRBV6-6	TGTGCCAGCAGTTGGGGGTCATATGGGGACACTGAAGCTTTCTTT	CASSWGSYGDTEAFF
once	TRBJ1-4	TRBD1	TRBV5-6	TGTGCCAGCAGCTTTTTCTCTGGGACAGGGAGTGAAAAACTGTTTTTT	CASSFFSGTGSEKLFF
.	TRBJ2-1	TRBD1	TRBV3-1/TRBV3-2	TGTGCCAGCAGACAGACGAGACAGGGCGGGGAGCAGTTCTTC	CASRQTRQGGEQFF
.	TRBJ2-7	.	TRBV19	TGTGCCACTGCGACTCCCACCTACGAGCAGTACTTC	CATATPTYEQYF
.	TRBJ1-5	.	TRBV4-1	TGCGCCAGCAGCCCTCGTGGGGGGGCTGAGAATCAGCCCCAGCATTTT	CASSPRGGAENQPQHF
.	TRBJ1-5	.	TRBV5-3	TGTGCCAGAAGCCCTGAGCCACAGGGAGAGCAGCCCCAGCATTTT	CARSPEPQGEQPQHF
.	TRBJ2-3	.	TRBV6-6	TGTGCCAGCAGTTTATTCAATGTAGGCACAGATACGCAGTATTTT	CASSLFNVGTDTQYF
.	TRBJ1-5	.	TRBV6-5	TGTGCCAGCAGCGCGGGACCCAGGATACAGCCCCAGCATTTT	CASSAGPRIQPQHF
.	TRBJ2-3	TRBD2	TRBV18	TGTGCCAGCTCACCCATCTCAGGCGGGGGGCCTAGCACAGATACGCAGTATTTT	CASSPISGGGPSTDTQYF
.	TRBJ2-1	.	TRBV19	TGTGCCACTCGTGGGGGGAACGACAATGAGCAGTTCTTC	CATRGGNDNEQFF
.	TRBJ2-5	.	TRBV7-9	TGTGCCAGCAGCCGGGACCTCGACCAAGAGACCCAGTACTTC	CASSRDLDQETQYF
.	TRBJ1-1	.	TRBV5-6	TGTGCCAGCAGATATCCTGGACAGAGGACTGAAGCTTTCTTT	CASRYPGQRTEAFF
.	TRBJ2-5	.	TRBV3-1/TRBV3-2	TGTGCCAGCACTGACTATCGAACCGGGGCCCAGTACTTC	CASTDYRTGAQYF
.	TRBJ1-2	.	TRBV5-1	TGCGCCAGCAGCTTGACGGAGGCAGGCACCTATGGCTACACCTTC	CASSLTEAGTYGYTF
.	TRBJ1-1	.	TRBV18	TGTGCCAGCTCACTCGCCGAGAACACTGAAGCTTTCTTT	CASSLAENTEAFF
.	TRBJ2-7	.	TRBV27	TGTGCCAGCAGGTACCTCTTGGGGGGGGCGCAGGAGCAGTACTTC	CASRYLLGGAQEQYF
.	TRBJ2-2	TRBD1	TRBV14	TGTGCCAGCAGCCGCACCAGGGGGACCGGGGAGCTGTTTTTT	CASSRTRGTGELFF
.	TRBJ1-2	.	TRBV6-1	TGTGCCAGCAGTGAAAAACAGGGCGGGAGCTACACCTTC	CASSEKQGGSYTF